These T cell receptor beta chains were read from a single sample in a study of cytomegalovirus exposure and HLA in healthy donors. Clones were sequenced by immunoSEQ multiplex PCR, and TCRdb holds only the in-frame ones, with some missing. Here the sample spans 200,000 or so clones, approximately 80% being singletons. Sequencing was performed on PBMCs. These receptors came from a man between 18 and 29 years old in good health and CMV-seropositive. Each CDR3 is given with its conserved first and last residue. Fields, in order: CDR3 protein, CDR3 DNA, J gene, clone size, D gene, V gene. A D gene is named only where the DNA matches it firmly. The size of a clone is reported for some rows only, either as once, few or many, or as a class for expanded clones.

cdr3_aa: CASSTRESETVDEQFF
cdr3_nt: TGCGCCAGCAGCACCCGTGAAAGCGAGACTGTGGATGAGCAGTTCTTC
j_call: TRBJ2-1
clone_size: few
d_call: -
v_call: TRBV4-1

cdr3_aa: CASSLEGRFKNTEAFF
cdr3_nt: TGTGCCAGCAGCTTGGAAGGGAGATTTAAGAACACTGAAGCTTTCTTT
j_call: TRBJ1-1
clone_size: once
d_call: -
v_call: TRBV5-6

cdr3_aa: CASSPRQGYNEQFF
cdr3_nt: TGTGCCAGCAGCCCCCGACAGGGTTACAATGAGCAGTTCTTC
j_call: TRBJ2-1
clone_size: -
d_call: TRBD1
v_call: TRBV7-9

cdr3_aa: CASTPGLAPTGELFF
cdr3_nt: TGTGCCAGCACCCCCGGACTAGCGCCAACCGGGGAGCTGTTTTTT
j_call: TRBJ2-2
clone_size: -
d_call: TRBD2
v_call: TRBV27

cdr3_aa: CASSVSGNNEQFF
cdr3_nt: TGTGCCAGCAGTGTTAGCGGGAACAATGAGCAGTTCTTC
j_call: TRBJ2-1
clone_size: medium-sized
d_call: TRBD2
v_call: TRBV6-4

cdr3_aa: CASSLVGGEQYF
cdr3_nt: TGCGCCAGCAGCTTGGTGGGGGGTGAGCAGTACTTC
j_call: TRBJ2-7
clone_size: -
d_call: -
v_call: TRBV5-1

cdr3_aa: CASNREQRRDGTEAFF
cdr3_nt: TGTGCCAGCAATAGGGAGCAGCGGAGGGACGGCACTGAAGCTTTCTTT
j_call: TRBJ1-1
clone_size: -
d_call: -
v_call: TRBV2

cdr3_aa: CASRQGTGNQPQHF
cdr3_nt: TGTGCCAGCAGACAGGGAACGGGCAATCAGCCCCAGCATTTT
j_call: TRBJ1-5
clone_size: -
d_call: -
v_call: TRBV27

cdr3_aa: CASSTGTTMGSQKTQYF
cdr3_nt: TGCGCCAGCAGTACCGGGACAACTATGGGGTCACAAAAGACCCAGTACTTC
j_call: TRBJ2-5
clone_size: -
d_call: -
v_call: TRBV5-1

cdr3_aa: CASRAGGIGELFF
cdr3_nt: TGTGCCAGCAGGGCAGGGGGCATCGGGGAGCTGTTTTTT
j_call: TRBJ2-2
clone_size: few
d_call: TRBD1
v_call: TRBV7-2

cdr3_aa: CASSEAGTDTQYF
cdr3_nt: TGTGCCAGCAGCGAGGCTGGCACAGATACGCAGTATTTT
j_call: TRBJ2-3
clone_size: -
d_call: -
v_call: TRBV7-6

cdr3_aa: CASSLGQGADTQYF
cdr3_nt: TGCGCCAGCAGCTTGGGACAGGGGGCAGATACGCAGTATTTT
j_call: TRBJ2-3
clone_size: -
d_call: TRBD1
v_call: TRBV5-1

cdr3_aa: CASSLVGQILNEQYF
cdr3_nt: TGTGCCAGCAGTTTGGTAGGACAGATCTTGAACGAGCAGTACTTC
j_call: TRBJ2-7
clone_size: -
d_call: -
v_call: TRBV28

cdr3_aa: CASSIPPLAGDNEQFF
cdr3_nt: TGTGCCAGCAGTATCCCTCCACTAGCGGGAGACAATGAGCAGTTCTTC
j_call: TRBJ2-1
clone_size: -
d_call: TRBD2
v_call: TRBV28

cdr3_aa: CASSSTSNRGLTGVETQYF
cdr3_nt: TGTGCCAGCAGCTCCACATCTAACAGGGGCCTGACAGGGGTGGAGACCCAGTACTTC
j_call: TRBJ2-5
clone_size: -
d_call: TRBD1
v_call: TRBV5-6

cdr3_aa: CAWNDGEGEPQHF
cdr3_nt: TGTGCCTGGAATGACGGGGAAGGAGAGCCCCAGCATTTT
j_call: TRBJ1-5
clone_size: -
d_call: -
v_call: TRBV30

cdr3_aa: CASSEGGRREYQPQHF
cdr3_nt: TGTGCCAGCAGTGAAGGGGGGCGCCGTGAGTATCAGCCCCAGCATTTT
j_call: TRBJ1-5
clone_size: -
d_call: -
v_call: TRBV2

cdr3_aa: CASSLKGAGSNVLTF
cdr3_nt: TGTGCCAGCAGTTTAAAGGGGGCTGGATCCAACGTCCTGACTTTC
j_call: TRBJ2-6
clone_size: -
d_call: TRBD1
v_call: TRBV28

cdr3_aa: CASSRTGGEQYF
cdr3_nt: TGTGCCAGCAGCCGAACTGGCGGTGAGCAGTACTTC
j_call: TRBJ2-7
clone_size: -
d_call: -
v_call: TRBV7-3

cdr3_aa: CASSRRLEAGGDTQYF
cdr3_nt: TGTGCCAGCAGCCGACGACTCGAAGCTGGGGGGGATACGCAGTATTTT
j_call: TRBJ2-3
clone_size: -
d_call: -
v_call: TRBV5-6

cdr3_aa: CASSLSYGSPHEQYF
cdr3_nt: TGTGCCAGCAGTTTATCGTACGGGAGCCCCCACGAGCAGTACTTC
j_call: TRBJ2-7
clone_size: -
d_call: -
v_call: TRBV27

cdr3_aa: CASSVVGAGNDEQFF
cdr3_nt: TGTGCCAGCAGCGTAGTGGGTGCCGGGAACGATGAGCAGTTCTTC
j_call: TRBJ2-1
clone_size: few
d_call: -
v_call: TRBV9